This paragraph covers one T cell receptor beta chain sequence. Its antigen is undetermined. These data belong to a study of cytomegalovirus exposure and HLA in healthy donors. The study ran its PCR with 60 Vbeta and 13 Jbeta primers. Here immunoSEQ multiplex PCR was the method, and the copy in TCRdb shows in-frame clones only, minus some. Of 140,000 to 150,000 clones in the sample, approximately 85% were seen once. Study conclusions and caveats: Compared with the roughly 700-donor mean, an Asian-associated ancestry cluster reportedly had fewer N-insertions, according to a later analysis. DRB1 showed the most TCR associations and HLA-C the fewest in a later analysis, as rates varied by HLA locus. Most of the CMV-associated TCR beta chains (in a later analysis) appeared to be HLA-restricted.

The sequence came from a woman aged 40-49 years in good health and CMV-seronegative. Sequencing was carried out using PBMCs.

CDR3 sequence reads: CATYLSHRDSPLHF. In nucleotides, the CDR3 is TGTGCCACTTACTTGTCGCACAGGGACTCACCCCTCCACTTT. The chain is built from TRBV21-1 and TRBJ1-6; the D segment call TRBD1 is taken from the table without a DNA check. TRBV21-1 is a recognized pseudogene. The CDR3 has 14 residues.